The 17 T cell receptor beta chains listed next were all sequenced from one sample in a study of blood T cell repertoires in COVID-19. Profiled with immunoSEQ multiplex PCR; TCRdb holds only in-frame clones, not every one. The profile shows about 350,000 clones, approximately 86% of them singletons. The specimen was peripheral blood. The receptors here all came from a woman between 55 and 75 years old with COVID-19, enrolled during active disease.

The J gene is TRBJ1-4, the V gene TRBV30; D is unresolved. CDR1 and CDR2 (germline): GTSNPN, SVGIG (reference sequence). This CDR3 is built from 13 residues. V lost 3 bases to trimming and J lost 5 bases, with 10 bases between them. The CDR3 region has the DNA TGTGCCTGGAGCGGCGGAATGAATGAAAAACTGTTTTTT. Protein product: CAWSGGMNEKLFF.

This sequence joins TRBV30 and TRBJ1-1; tentatively, D is TRBD1 (6 bases). The germline V gene encodes CDR1 GTSNPN and CDR2 SVGIG (reference sequence). V shed 2 bases and J shed 5 bases, with 12 bases lying between them. CDR3 size: 13 residues. The DNA of the CDR3 is TGTGCCTGGAGTACCGGACAGCGTACTGAAGCTTTCTTT. Residues: CAWSTGQRTEAFF.

The chain couples TRBV5-4 to TRBJ2-1, with 9 bases aligning to TRBD1. CDR1 is SGHNT and CDR2 is YYREEE in the germline V gene (reference sequence). V lost 0 bases and J lost 3; bases outside the gene matches: 7. The CDR3 loop spans 17 amino acids. CDR3 in DNA: TGTGCCAGCAGCTTGGGACAGGGGGTAGGTGGCTACAATGAGCAGTTCTTC. Amino acids: CASSLGQGVGGYNEQFF.

The chain uses TRBV19 and TRBJ1-5; no firm D call. The V end lost 4 bases, the J end lost 4 bases, and 23 bases lay between the germline ends. Germline lookup yields CDR1 LNHDA and CDR2 SQIVND (reference sequence). CDR3 length: 18 residues. In nucleotides, the CDR3 is TGTGCCAGTAGTAGAGGCGATACTCCAGACGAGGGTAATCAGCCCCAGCATTTT. Residues: CASSRGDTPDEGNQPQHF.

This chain joins TRBV9 and TRBJ2-3; D possibly corresponds to TRBD2 (6 bases). Trimming pared 4 bases from V and 13 bases from J, leaving 19 bases between. CDR3 size: 13 residues. Germline CDR1 reads SGDLS; CDR2 reads YYNGEE. CDR3 in DNA: TGTGCCAGCAGCCTCACGGGGGACTCGCAAGAGTATTTT. This codes for CASSLTGDSQEYF.

The V gene is TRBV2, the J gene TRBJ2-7; D not certain. The CDR3 is 11 residues long. V was trimmed by 7 bases and J by 6 bases, leaving 10 bases between them. The germline CDR1 and CDR2 sequences are SNHLY and FYNNEI. The CDR3 DNA is TGTGCCAGCACCCTGGTCGGCGAGCAGTACTTC. It encodes CASTLVGEQYF.

For this clone: Other DNA sequences within the sample encode an identical CDR3. V gene TRBV19 combines with J gene TRBJ1-5, with a possible D match to TRBD1 (5 bases). The CDR3 contains 15 residues. V was cut by 2 bases and J by 2 bases, with 10 bases left in between. The V gene's germline CDR1 is LNHDA and CDR2 SQIVND (reference sequence). The CDR3 region is CASSITGGGNQPQHF. CDR3 coding DNA: TGTGCCAGTAGTATAACAGGTGGGGGCAATCAGCCCCAGCATTTT. The full variable domain, completed using reference TRBV19 and TRBJ1-5, is DGGITQSPKYLFRKEGQNVTLSCEQNLNHDAMYWYRQDPGQGLRLIYYSQIVNDFQKGDIAEGYSVSREKKESFPLTVTSAQKNPTAFYLCASSITGGGNQPQHFGDGTRLSIL.

The chain has TRBV29-1 and TRBJ1-2; the match to TRBD1 covers 8 bases. This CDR3 is built from 12 residues. V was clipped by 7 bases and J by 4 bases; unmatched bases: 5. CDR1 and CDR2 (germline): SQVTM, ANQGSEA. CDR3 DNA sequence: TGCAGCGCTAGGACAGGGCTCTATGGCTACACCTTC. Translated, it gives CSARTGLYGYTF.

This sequence joins TRBV13 and TRBJ1-2; a weak D match, TRBD1 (5 bases). The CDR3 runs to 14 residues. CDR1 and CDR2 (germline): PRHDT, FYEKMQ (reference sequence). Trimming shortened V by 1 base and J by 8 bases, and 14 bases separated the two germline ends. CDR3: CASSLDAGFRGYTF. The CDR3 DNA is TGTGCCAGCAGCTTAGATGCAGGGTTCCGCGGCTACACCTTC.

The chain carries TRBV5-1 and TRBJ2-1; 10 nucleotides agree with TRBD1. Germline V CDR1 and CDR2: SGHRS, YFSETQ. The V and J ends lost 6 bases and 3 bases, in that order; junction bases with no gene match: 9. The CDR3 runs to 16 residues. The CDR3 bases are TGCGCCAGCACCCGAGGCGGGACAGGGGACTACAATGAGCAGTTCTTC. It translates to CASTRGGTGDYNEQFF.

The CDR3 DNA is TGTGCCAGCTCACCACTCGACAGCTCCTACAATGAGCAGTTCTTC. It encodes CASSPLDSSYNEQFF. This chain connects TRBV18 to TRBJ2-1, with a possible D match to TRBD1 (5 bases). V was clipped by 1 base and J by 0 bases, with 7 bases between them. This CDR3 has 15 residues. The V gene's germline CDR1 is KGHSH and CDR2 LQKENI.

The J gene is TRBJ2-7, the V gene TRBV6-6; 7 bases match TRBD1. This CDR3 has 14 residues. Losses at the gene ends were 7 bases for V and 2 bases for J; bases not matched to a gene: 8. From germline, CDR1 is MNHNY and CDR2 SVGAGI (reference sequence). DNA for the CDR3: TGTGCCAGCACTTCCGGGACAGCTGCCTACGAGCAGTACTTC. Its protein is CASTSGTAAYEQYF.

The chain links TRBV19 to TRBJ2-7; perhaps TRBD1 as D (5 bases). V was clipped by 5 bases and J by 1 base, with 12 bases between them. The CDR3 sequence is 14 residues long. Germline lookup yields CDR1 LNHDA and CDR2 SQIVND (reference sequence). The CDR3 region is CASSLQGRSYEQYF. CDR3 coding DNA: TGTGCCAGTAGTTTGCAGGGTAGGTCCTACGAGCAGTACTTC.

This clone was recorded only once. V and J are TRBV5-1 and TRBJ1-1, with D possibly TRBD1 on 5 matching bases. CDR1 and CDR2 from the germline V gene are SGHRS and YFSETQ. The CDR3 spans 13 residues. V shed 0 bases and J shed 3 bases, with 6 bases lying between them. CDR3 in amino acids: CASSLVGDTEAFF. The CDR3, as DNA: TGCGCCAGCAGCTTGGTAGGGGACACTGAAGCTTTCTTT.

This clone occurred a few times. The chain uses TRBV24-1 and TRBJ1-6; D call uncertain. Trimming left V 0 bases short and J 0 bases short, with 11 bases between. This CDR3 is built from 18 residues. The V gene's germline CDR1 is KGHDR and CDR2 SFDVKD. As DNA, the CDR3 is TGTGCCACCAGTGATTTGACGTCGGGGAGCTCCTATAATTCACCCCTCCACTTT. Translating it yields CATSDLTSGSSYNSPLHF.

The sample holds one count of this clone. This chain joins TRBV4-1 and TRBJ1-3; D not resolved. Per the germline V gene, CDR1 is MGHRA and CDR2 is YSYEKL. There are 12 residues in the CDR3. V shed 0 bases and J shed 8 bases, with 5 bases lying between them. DNA for the CDR3: TGCGCCAGCAGCCAAGACGGGGACACCATATATTTT. It is translated as CASSQDGDTIYF.

V and J are TRBV12-1 and TRBJ1-1. TRBV12-1 is a known pseudogene. The CDR3 consists of 13 residues. The CDR3 spells CASSLHPGSYAFF. For the CDR3, the DNA is TGTGCCAGCAGCCTGCATCCCGGGTCGTATGCTTTCTTT.